The clone carrying this T cell receptor beta chain occurred once. Its antigen is unknown. Trimming took 4 bases from V and 7 from J; bases not matched to a gene: 5. The CDR3 spans 13 residues. Germline loops: CDR1 SGHDT, CDR2 YYEEEE. This record belongs to a study of T-cell memory formation after mild COVID-19. Study-wide results and caveats: CD4+ contracting clones lay mainly in CM and EM, CD8+ ones in EMRA. Pre-infection memory held some responding clones, suggesting pre-existing cross-reactive T cells responded.

Each CDR3 protein is one row after TCRdb ran MiXCR on the 5' RACE reads. This table has almost 550,000 distinct CDR3 sequences, roughly 20% appearing once. Sequencing input: PBMCs or a T cell subset sorted from them (not recorded which). This chain connects TRBV5-6 to TRBJ2-7; 10 bases match TRBD2. The clonotype comes from an adult woman who had mild COVID-19 (a few samples of this study predate the infection). Cell type and time point are not known. The CDR3 DNA is TGTGCCAGCAGCACCGGGACTAGCGCTGAGCAGTACTTC. This translates into CASSTGTSAEQYF.